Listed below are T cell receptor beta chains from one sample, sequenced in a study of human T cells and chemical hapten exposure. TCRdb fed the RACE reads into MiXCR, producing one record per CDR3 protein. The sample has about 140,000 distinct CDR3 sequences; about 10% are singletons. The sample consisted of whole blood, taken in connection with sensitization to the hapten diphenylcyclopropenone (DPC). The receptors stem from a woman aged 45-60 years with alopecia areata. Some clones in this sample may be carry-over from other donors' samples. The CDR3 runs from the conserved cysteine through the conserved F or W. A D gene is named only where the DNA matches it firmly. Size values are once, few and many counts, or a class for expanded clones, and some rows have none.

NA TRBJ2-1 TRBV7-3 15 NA TGTGCCAGCAGCTTAGGGAGGGTAGGGGGCAATGAGCAGTTCTTC CASSLGRVGGNEQFF
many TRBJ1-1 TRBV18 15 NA TGTGCCAGCTCACCAATTAGACAGGTGAACACTGAAGCTTTCTTT CASSPIRQVNTEAFF
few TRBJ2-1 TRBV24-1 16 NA TGTGCCACCAGTGATTTGAAGGGGAGCTCCTACAATGAGCAGTTCTTC CATSDLKGSSYNEQFF
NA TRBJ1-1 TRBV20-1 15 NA TGCAGTGCTAGAGTGGGGTGGGCACCGAACACTGAAGCTTTCTTT CSARVGWAPNTEAFF
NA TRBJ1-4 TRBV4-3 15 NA TGCGCCAGCAGCCCTGCCGGAGGCACGGGGGAAAAACTGTTTTTT CASSPAGGTGEKLFF
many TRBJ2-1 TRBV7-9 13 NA TGTGCTACGGGCACTAGCTCGAGTAATGAGCAGTTCTTC CATGTSSSNEQFF
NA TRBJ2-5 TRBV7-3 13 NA TGTGCCAGCAGCTTAAGTAGTCTCGAGACCCAGTACTTC CASSLSSLETQYF
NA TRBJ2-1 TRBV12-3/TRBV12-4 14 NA TGTGCCAGCAGTTCCCGGGAAAGGGCCAATGAGCAGTTCTTC CASSSRERANEQFF
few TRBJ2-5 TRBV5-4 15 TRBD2 TGTGCCAGCAGCTCCGGACTAGCGCCTCAAGAGACCCAGTACTTC CASSSGLAPQETQYF
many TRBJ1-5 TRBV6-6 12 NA TGTGCCAGCACAAGGATTAATCAGCCCCAGCATTTT CASTRINQPQHF
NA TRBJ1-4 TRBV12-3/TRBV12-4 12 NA TGTGCCAGCAGCTCCATGGGTGAAAAACTGTTTTTT CASSSMGEKLFF
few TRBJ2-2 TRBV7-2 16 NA TGTGCCAGCAGCTTAAGGCCCCGGGTAAACACCGGGGAGCTGTTTTTT CASSLRPRVNTGELFF
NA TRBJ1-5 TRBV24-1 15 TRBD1 TGTGCCACCAGTGATTCTCGGACAGGCGGTCAGCCCCAGCATTTT CATSDSRTGGQPQHF
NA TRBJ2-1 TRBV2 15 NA TGTGCCAGCAGTGAGGAGCGGGCATCCTACAATGAGCAGTTCTTC CASSEERASYNEQFF
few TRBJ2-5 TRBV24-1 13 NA TGTGCCACCAGTGACGTAGGGGTGGAGACCCAGTACTTC CATSDVGVETQYF
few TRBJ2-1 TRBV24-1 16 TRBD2 TGTGCCACCAGTGATTCTAGCGGGAGCAGCTACAATGAGCAGTTCTTC CATSDSSGSSYNEQFF
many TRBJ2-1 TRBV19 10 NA TGTGCCAGTAGCGACAATGAGCAGTTCTTC CASSDNEQFF
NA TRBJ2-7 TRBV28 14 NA TGTGCCAGCAGTTCCACCAGACGGATCTACGAGCAGTACTTC CASSSTRRIYEQYF
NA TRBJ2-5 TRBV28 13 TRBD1 TGTGCCAGCAGTGGACAGGGTCGAGAGACCCAGTACTTC CASSGQGRETQYF
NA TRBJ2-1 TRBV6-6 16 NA TGTGCCAGCAGCCCCGGCGGGATCAAGTCCTACAATGAGCAGTTCTTC CASSPGGIKSYNEQFF
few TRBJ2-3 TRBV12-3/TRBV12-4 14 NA TGTGCCAGCAGCGGAATAGGGGGTAGGGGTACGCAGTATTTT CASSGIGGRGTQYF
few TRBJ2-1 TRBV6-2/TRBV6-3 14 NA TGTGCCAGCAATCGGGGATCCTCCTACAATGAGCAGTTCTTC CASNRGSSYNEQFF
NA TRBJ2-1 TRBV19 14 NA TGTGCCAGTAGTGAGGCGGGTTCCTTGAATGAGCAGTTCTTC CASSEAGSLNEQFF
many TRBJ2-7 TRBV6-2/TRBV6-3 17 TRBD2 TGTGCCAGCAGTTACTCCGGCCTACTAGCGGGAGCGGTTGAGCAGTACTTC CASSYSGLLAGAVEQYF
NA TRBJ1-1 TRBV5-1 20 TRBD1 TGCGCCAGCAGCCTAAATACCTTGACAGGGGGCTTTTTCATGAACACTGAAGCTTTCTTT CASSLNTLTGGFFMNTEAFF
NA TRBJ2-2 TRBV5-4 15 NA TGTGCCAGCTCCCCCGGCGGCAGGGCGACCGGGGAGCTGTTTTTT CASSPGGRATGELFF
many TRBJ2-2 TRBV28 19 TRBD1 TGTGCCAGCACCACACCGGGACAGGGAGGATTGGGGAACACCGGGGAGCTGTTTTTT CASTTPGQGGLGNTGELFF
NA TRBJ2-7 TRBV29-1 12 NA TGCAGCGTTGACAGGGCGATGGGCGAGCAGTACTTC CSVDRAMGEQYF
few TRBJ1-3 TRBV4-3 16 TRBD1 TGCGCCAGCAGCCAAGGGACAGGGGCTTCTGGAAACACCATATATTTT CASSQGTGASGNTIYF
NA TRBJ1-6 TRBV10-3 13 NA TGTGCCATCAAAGTGGGCGAGGATTCACCCCTCCACTTT CAIKVGEDSPLHF
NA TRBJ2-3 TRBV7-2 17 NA TGTGCCAGCAGCTTAGGTTCCCCAGGGTCGGGCACAGATACGCAGTATTTT CASSLGSPGSGTDTQYF
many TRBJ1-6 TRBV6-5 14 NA TGTGCCACCCAGCCCCGGGTCTATAATTCACCCCTCCACTTT CATQPRVYNSPLHF
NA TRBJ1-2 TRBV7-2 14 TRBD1 TGTGCCAGCAGCCAATTCACAGGGGACTATGGCTACACCTTC CASSQFTGDYGYTF
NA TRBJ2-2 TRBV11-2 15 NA TGTGCCAGCAGGGGTGGGCCCCTAAACACCGGGGAGCTGTTTTTT CASRGGPLNTGELFF
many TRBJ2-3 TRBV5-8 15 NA TGTGCCAGCAGCCGCACGAGGGCCGGCACAGATACGCAGTATTTT CASSRTRAGTDTQYF
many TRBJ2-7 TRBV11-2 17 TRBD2 TGTGCCAGCAGCCCGGGACTAGCGGGAGGGCCGAGCGACGAGCAGTACTTC CASSPGLAGGPSDEQYF
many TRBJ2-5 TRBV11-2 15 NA TGTGCCAGCACCCCAGATAGGCTACCCCAAGAGACCCAGTACTTC CASTPDRLPQETQYF
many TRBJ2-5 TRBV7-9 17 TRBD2 TGTGCCAGCAGCTTCTCCCCCGTAGCGGGAGGACAAGAGACCCAGTACTTC CASSFSPVAGGQETQYF
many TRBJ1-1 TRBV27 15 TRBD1 TGTGCCAGCAGTTCCCTGGGACAGGGGAACACTGAAGCTTTCTTT CASSSLGQGNTEAFF
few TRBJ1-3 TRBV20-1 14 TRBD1 TGCAGTGCTAAGGACAGGGCATATGGAAACACCATATATTTT CSAKDRAYGNTIYF
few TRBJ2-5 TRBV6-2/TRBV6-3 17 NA TGTGCCAGCAGTTCTGGATTACCCAGGGACCGACAAGAGACCCAGTACTTC CASSSGLPRDRQETQYF
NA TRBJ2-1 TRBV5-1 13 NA TGCGCCAGCAGCTTGGCGCCACTCAATGAGCAGTTCTTC CASSLAPLNEQFF
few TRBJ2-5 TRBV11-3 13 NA TGTGCCAGCAGCTTAGGAGGTGCGGAGACCCAGTACTTC CASSLGGAETQYF
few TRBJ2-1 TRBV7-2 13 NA TGTGCCAGCAGCCCGGACACTCACAATGAGCAGTTCTTC CASSPDTHNEQFF
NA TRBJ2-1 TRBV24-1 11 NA TGTGCCACCAGCGAGGGGCTGTGGCAGTTCTTC CATSEGLWQFF
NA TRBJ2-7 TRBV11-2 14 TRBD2 TGTGCCAGCAGGACGACTAGCAGTACCTACGAGCAGTACTTC CASRTTSSTYEQYF
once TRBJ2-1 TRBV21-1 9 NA TGTGCCAGTTCGGATGAGCAGTTCTTC CASSDEQFF
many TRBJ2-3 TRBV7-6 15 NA TGTGCCAGCAGCTTAGGGGGACTGTACACAGATACGCAGTATTTT CASSLGGLYTDTQYF
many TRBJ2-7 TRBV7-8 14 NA TGTGCCAGCAACCGTGGGGTGGGGGCCTACGAGCAGTACTTC CASNRGVGAYEQYF
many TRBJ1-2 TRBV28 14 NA TGTGCCAGCACCTTAGGACGGGGGGACTATGGCTACACCTTC CASTLGRGDYGYTF
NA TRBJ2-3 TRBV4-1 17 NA TGCGCCAGCAGCCAAGAACGGGCCGGTGGGACCACAGATACGCAGTATTTT CASSQERAGGTTDTQYF
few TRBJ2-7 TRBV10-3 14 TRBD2 TGTGCCATCACTGGGAGCGGGGCCCCGGACGAGCAGTACTTC CAITGSGAPDEQYF
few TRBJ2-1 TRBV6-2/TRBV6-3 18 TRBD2 TGTGCCAGCAGTCCGGGACTAGCGGGAGGGTCGGCCTACAATGAGCAGTTCTTC CASSPGLAGGSAYNEQFF